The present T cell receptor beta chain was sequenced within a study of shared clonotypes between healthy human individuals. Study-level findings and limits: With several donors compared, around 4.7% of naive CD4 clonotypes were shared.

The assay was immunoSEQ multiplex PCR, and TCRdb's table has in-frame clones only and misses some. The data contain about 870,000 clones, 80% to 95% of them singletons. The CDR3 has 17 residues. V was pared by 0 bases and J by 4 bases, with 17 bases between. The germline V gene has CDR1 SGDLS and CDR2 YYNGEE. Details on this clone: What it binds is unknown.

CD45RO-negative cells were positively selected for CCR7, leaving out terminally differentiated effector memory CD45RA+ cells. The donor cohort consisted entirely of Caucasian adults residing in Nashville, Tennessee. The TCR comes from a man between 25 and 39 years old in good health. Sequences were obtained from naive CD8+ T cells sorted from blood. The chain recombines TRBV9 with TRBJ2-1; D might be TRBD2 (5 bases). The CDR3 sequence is CASSVDRDSGMYNEQFF. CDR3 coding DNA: TGTGCCAGCAGCGTAGATCGGGATTCGGGGATGTACAATGAGCAGTTCTTC.